This T cell receptor beta chain was obtained from a study of shared clonotypes between healthy human individuals. The study's findings and limits: A few donors had roughly 5% of their naive CD4 clonotypes in common.

Points on this clone: Its target is unknown.

Germline V gene lookup returns CDR1 MNHEY and CDR2 SVGAGI. This CDR3 region has 13 residues. The V and J ends lost 2 bases and 6 bases respectively, with 10 bases between them. Sorted-subset replicate PCR reactions contained 150 to 200 ng DNA, corresponding to about 30,000 T cell genomes. Original data processing: As immunoSEQ supplied junction-only sequences (without quality scores), filtering differed. Repertoires were generated with immunoSEQ multiplex PCR, while TCRdb's copy carries only in-frame clones and drops some. V and J calls and clone size are as listed in that table; D and trimming were resolved from the DNA. The table lists hundreds of thousands of clones, approximately 79% of them singletons, with about 2% in the top ten. Researchers partitioned CD4+ cells into CD45RA+ naive and CD45RA-negative memory subsets.

The V and J genes are TRBV6-5 and TRBJ1-1; D remains ambiguous. Sequencing input: memory CD4+ T cells sorted from blood. The subset here: CD45RA-negative fraction. This sequence originates from a young woman in good health. This CDR3 reads CASSYKVEAEAFF. DNA for the CDR3: TGTGCCAGCAGTTACAAGGTGGAGGCTGAAGCTTTCTTT.